A single sample is the source of the 24 T cell receptor beta chains below, sequenced in a study of T-cell reconstitution after alpha-beta-depleted transplantation in children. Molecular barcoding with unique molecular identifiers was used for the TCRbeta library. Using its own MiXCR run on the PCR reads, TCRdb lists one record per CDR3 protein. The table lists 230,000 or so distinct CDR3 sequences, 9.7% of them singletons. This specimen consisted of PBMCs from the stem cell graft donor, obtained from the stem cell graft. The receptors were gathered from a human donor who donated a stem cell graft to a child with SCID.

This clonotype was counted ten times or more. The chain is built from TRBV3-1 and TRBJ2-2; maybe TRBD1 (6 bases). Germline-derived CDR1 and CDR2 are LGHDT and YNNKEL (reference sequence). The CDR3 loop spans 17 amino acids. With 4 bases removed from V and 4 bases from J, the gap between germline ends came to 19 bases. In DNA form, the CDR3 reads TGTGCCAGCAGCCTAAGGACAGACCTCTCGGGCACCGGGGAGCTGTTTTTT. This encodes CASSLRTDLSGTGELFF.

This clonotype was seen many times. The chain joins TRBV5-6 to TRBJ2-5, with D maybe TRBD2 (6 bases). Trimming cost V 5 bases and J 2 bases, with 19 bases left between them. CDR3 length: 16 residues. From germline, CDR1 is SGHDT and CDR2 YYEEEE. The CDR3 protein is CASSLYLGTLQETQYF. For the CDR3, the DNA is TGTGCCAGCAGTCTTTACCTCGGGACTTTACAAGAGACCCAGTACTTC.

There are many counts of this clonotype. V and J are TRBV7-9 and TRBJ1-4, with a weak D call TRBD1 (5 bases). Germline CDR1 SEHNR, CDR2 FQNEAQ (reference sequence). The length of the CDR3 is 13 residues. CDR3 protein: CAANDGGLVKLFF. The CDR3 region has the DNA TGTGCAGCGAACGACGGGGGGTTGGTGAAACTGTTTTTT.

This clonotype was seen repeatedly, ten times or more. The rearrangement links TRBV9 to TRBJ1-2; TRBD1 matches at 9 bases. CDR1 and CDR2 from the germline V gene are SGDLS and YYNGEE. Germline trimming cut 0 bases from V and 6 bases from J; bases unmatched to any gene: 6. The CDR3 consists of 15 residues. CDR3 sequence reads: CASSVAERTGDGYTF. CDR3 coding DNA: TGTGCCAGCAGCGTAGCCGAACGGACAGGGGATGGCTACACCTTC.

This clonotype was counted ten times or more. This rearrangement joins TRBV4-1 to TRBJ1-4; TRBD1 matches 10 bases. The CDR3 totals 16 residues. Trimming cost V 5 bases and J 2 bases; bases outside gene matches: 5. The V gene's germline CDR1 is MGHRA and CDR2 YSYEKL. For the CDR3, the DNA is TGCGCCAGCAGCTACCCGGGACAGGGGACTAATGAAAAACTGTTTTTT. This gives the protein CASSYPGQGTNEKLFF.

This clonotype appeared many times. The chain has TRBV28 and TRBJ1-1; D is possibly TRBD1 (5 bases). The CDR3 has 15 amino acids. The germline CDR1 and CDR2 sequences are MDHEN and SYDVKM. Trimming took off 2 bases at V and 7 bases at J, with 17 bases between the two ends. CDR3 residues: CASSLRGTAAIEAFF. The CDR3 region has the DNA TGTGCCAGCAGTTTAAGGGGTACGGCGGCTATTGAAGCTTTCTTT.

This clonotype came up many times. J is TRBJ2-3 and V is TRBV5-1; D not certain. Germline CDR1 reads SGHRS; CDR2 reads YFSETQ. This CDR3 spans 15 amino acids. The V gene lost 0 bases and the J gene lost 1 base, with 9 bases spanning the gap. The CDR3: CASSLVLPGTDTQYF. In DNA form, the CDR3 reads TGCGCCAGCAGCTTGGTACTTCCGGGCACAGATACGCAGTATTTT.

The chain links TRBV5-6 to TRBJ1-1; 7 bases map to TRBD1. Trimming took 3 bases from V and 0 from J; bases not matched to a gene: 8. Germline lookup yields CDR1 SGHDT and CDR2 YYEEEE. This CDR3 is 16 amino acids long. The CDR3 loop reads CASSWEQGLMNTEAFF. The CDR3, as DNA: TGTGCCAGCAGCTGGGAACAGGGGCTAATGAACACTGAAGCTTTCTTT.

There are many counts of this clonotype. This sequence joins TRBV5-1 and TRBJ1-2; possible D gene TRBD1, 5 bases. Trimming took 0 bases from V and 1 from J, leaving 13 bases between them. Per the germline V gene, CDR1 is SGHRS and CDR2 is YFSETQ. This CDR3 region has 16 residues. In DNA, the CDR3 is TGCGCCAGCAGCTTGGGTTTACGGGACCTTAACTATGGCTACACCTTC. Protein product: CASSLGLRDLNYGYTF.

This clonotype was observed many times. The chain is built from TRBV2 and TRBJ2-2; 7 bases match TRBD2. This CDR3 has 16 residues. V was clipped by 1 base and J by 4 bases; unmatched bases: 6. CDR1 and CDR2 (germline): SNHLY, FYNNEI. CDR3 residues: CASSEVRGRVTGELFF. DNA of the CDR3: TGTGCCAGCAGTGAAGTACGAGGGAGGGTCACCGGGGAGCTGTTTTTT.

This clonotype has ten or more counts. The chain carries TRBV12-3 or TRBV12-4 and TRBJ1-4, with 7 bases fitting TRBD1. With V trimmed by 5 bases and J by 5 bases, 8 bases remained unmatched. The CDR3 has 15 amino acids. The CDR3 spells CASSRTETGNEKLFF. DNA of the CDR3: TGTGCCAGCAGTCGGACTGAGACAGGGAATGAAAAACTGTTTTTT.

CDR3 region: CASSLSGDRGQETQYF. CDR3 in DNA: TGTGCCAGCAGTTTATCGGGGGACAGGGGACAAGAGACCCAGTACTTC. The V gene is TRBV27, the J gene TRBJ2-5, with 10 positions matching TRBD1. Losses at the gene ends were 0 bases for V and 2 bases for J; bases not matched to a gene: 3. CDR1 is MNHEY and CDR2 is SMNVEV in the germline V gene (reference sequence). The CDR3 contains 16 residues.

This clonotype was observed many times. This chain connects TRBV5-1 to TRBJ1-1; weak D call: TRBD1 (5 bases). Germline loops: CDR1 SGHRS, CDR2 YFSETQ. The CDR3 is 14 residues long. V shed 0 bases and J shed 4 bases, with 10 bases lying between them. The CDR3 DNA sequence: TGCGCCAGCAGCTTGGTAGGGGAGAGCACTGAAGCTTTCTTT. As protein: CASSLVGESTEAFF. Together with reference TRBV5-1 and TRBJ1-1, the CDR3 gives the full variable domain: KAGVTQTPRYLIKTRGQQVTLSCSPISGHRSVSWYQQTPGQGLQFLFEYFSETQRNKGNFPGRFSGRQFSNSRSEMNVSTLELGDSALYLCASSLVGESTEAFFGQGTRLTVV.

Comments on this clonotype: This sequence may be a read error, since a much larger clone differs from it by one base. The rearrangement links TRBV3-1 to TRBJ2-5, with a tentative D call TRBD2 (5 bases). The CDR3 spans 15 residues. CDR1 is LGHDT, CDR2 YNNKEL, per germline (reference sequence). Here the CDR3 reads CACSGQLVAEETQYF. The DNA for the CDR3 is TGTGCCTGCAGCGGTCAGCTGGTGGCAGAAGAGACCCAGTACTTC.

This clonotype was seen ten or more times. V usage is TRBV12-3 or TRBV12-4 and J usage is TRBJ1-6; a weak D match, TRBD1 (5 bases). V was clipped by 6 bases and J by 10 bases, with 16 bases between them. This CDR3 is built from 14 residues. The chain's CDR3 is CASSMGGTGSPLHF. The CDR3 region has the DNA TGTGCCAGCAGCATGGGGGGTACTGGGTCACCCCTCCACTTT.

This clonotype was detected a few times. The chain recombines TRBV20-1 with TRBJ2-1; 10 bases match TRBD2. Germline trimming cut 6 bases from V and 2 bases from J; bases unmatched to any gene: 4. Germline values: CDR1 DFQATT, CDR2 SNEGSKA (reference sequence). There are 14 residues in the CDR3. CDR3 in amino acids: CSAILAGAYNEQFF. In nucleotides, the CDR3 is TGCAGTGCAATCCTAGCGGGGGCCTACAATGAGCAGTTCTTC.

Ten or more counts support this clonotype. This chain uses TRBV5-1 with TRBJ2-7; D is unclear. The V end was cut by 1 base, the J end by 4 bases, with 9 bases between. CDR3 length: 13 amino acids. From germline, CDR1 is SGHRS and CDR2 YFSETQ. For the CDR3, the DNA is TGCGCCAGCAGCTTGTCCACAGCGTACGAGCAGTACTTC. Protein sequence: CASSLSTAYEQYF.

This clonotype was picked up many times. The V gene is TRBV6-5, the J gene TRBJ1-2; unclear D gene. Trimming stripped 8 bases from V and 0 bases from J, with 13 bases between. CDR1 is MNHEY, CDR2 SVGAGI, per germline. This CDR3 is 14 amino acids long. In nucleotides, the CDR3 is TGTGCCAGCCGTCGAGCCCCCACTAACTATGGCTACACCTTC. This translates into CASRRAPTNYGYTF.

This clonotype was found a few times. V and J are TRBV20-1 and TRBJ1-6, with D possibly being TRBD1 (5 bases). Trimming left V 0 bases short and J 9 bases short, with 15 bases between. Germline V gene sequence: CDR1 DFQATT, CDR2 SNEGSKA (reference sequence). This CDR3 is 15 amino acids long. In DNA, the CDR3 is TGCAGTGCTAGAGATCTGAGAGGGGATAGTTCACCCCTCCACTTT. Protein product: CSARDLRGDSSPLHF.

This clonotype was picked up many times. The gene calls are TRBV15 and TRBJ1-2; D is possibly TRBD1 (5 bases). Trimming stripped 0 bases from V and 3 bases from J, with 14 bases between. This CDR3 comprises 16 residues. CDR1 LNHNV and CDR2 YYDKDF come from the germline V gene (reference sequence). CDR3 sequence: CATSRDEAGHDYGYTF. The CDR3 DNA follows: TGTGCCACCAGCAGAGATGAGGCGGGGCACGACTATGGCTACACCTTC.

This clonotype was observed a handful of times. This chain connects TRBV7-6 to TRBJ2-1; either TRBD1 or TRBD2 may supply D (6 bases each). V lost 2 bases to trimming and J lost 8 bases, with 22 bases between them. The CDR3 sequence is 17 residues long. Germline V gene lookup returns CDR1 SGHVS and CDR2 FNYEAQ. CDR3 sequence: CASSLSHGGGILDEQFF. CDR3 coding DNA: TGTGCCAGCAGCTTAAGTCACGGAGGGGGGATATTGGATGAGCAGTTCTTC.

A remark on this clonotype: A much larger clone lies a single base off, so this may be a read error. The V gene is TRBV5-1, the J gene TRBJ1-2; perhaps TRBD1 as D (6 bases). The CDR3 extends over 16 amino acids. Germline V gene data show CDR1 as SGHRS and CDR2 as YFSETQ. The CDR3 reads CASSLDPRGINYGYPF. The CDR3 nucleotides are TGCGCCAGCAGCTTGGACCCCAGGGGAATAAACTATGGCTACCCCTTC.

This clonotype was seen ten or more times. V gene TRBV21-1 combines with J gene TRBJ2-1; TRBD2, as called in the table, went unchecked against the DNA. TRBV21-1 is marked as a pseudogene. The CDR3 runs to 14 residues. CDR3 loop: CATLPGSSYNEQFF. The CDR3, as DNA: TGTGCCACCCTCCCTGGGAGCTCCTACAATGAGCAGTTCTTC.

This clonotype has a count of ten or more. The J gene is TRBJ1-4, the V gene TRBV5-1; no clear D gene. Germline CDR1 is SGHRS and CDR2 is YFSETQ. V lost 0 bases and J 0 bases, leaving 9 bases between the germline ends. The CDR3 is 16 amino acids. The CDR3 region has the DNA TGCGCCAGCAGCTTGGAAGTTGGAGCAACTAATGAAAAACTGTTTTTT. It is translated as CASSLEVGATNEKLFF.